Sequencing of this T cell receptor beta chain was carried out in a study of CD8+ T cells in alopecia areata. Whole-study findings and limits: Clonality exceeded that of normal scalp in lesional scalp, most notably in alopecia totalis/universalis.

CDR3 length: 16 amino acids. CDR1 is MNHNS and CDR2 is SASEGT in the germline V gene. Trimming took 3 bases from V and 0 from J, leaving 13 bases between them. In the case of this clone: What it binds is not known.

Treatment indicated: oral pan-JAK inhibitor, 5-10 mg twice daily. After isolation, RNA underwent reverse transcription to generate cDNA as the sequencing template. The assay was immunoSEQ multiplex PCR, and TCRdb's table has in-frame clones only and misses some. The repertoire holds 200,000 or so clones, with about 62% as singletons. This clonotype originated in a human donor with alopecia areata. Sequenced material: CD4+ T cells sorted from blood, taken at week 24, from a patient treated with tofacitinib. The rearrangement uses TRBV6-1 and TRBJ2-3; D perhaps matches TRBD2 (5 bases). CDR3 region: CASSDSRVASTDTQYF. In DNA, the CDR3 is TGTGCCAGCAGTGATTCGCGGGTCGCTAGCACAGATACGCAGTATTTT.